This TCR beta chain was found in a study of T-cell reconstitution after alpha-beta-depleted transplantation in children. Study findings and constraints: By about two months after transplant, alpha-beta T cells reportedly arose from several hundred graft clones that had expanded.

During its preparation, the TCRbeta library received unique molecular identifiers. Using its own MiXCR run on the PCR reads, TCRdb lists one record per CDR3 protein. This table has approximately 430,000 distinct CDR3 sequences, 15% to 20% appearing once. On this clonotype itself: Antigen unknown.

The sample here was PBMCs, mostly from graft donor cells, taken 360 days after TCRalphabeta/CD19-depleted stem cell transplant. This clonotype originated in a boy under three years old who had a stem cell transplant for Wiskott-Aldrich syndrome, so the T cells may come from the graft donor.

The CDR3 loop is CAISEHDRLNTGELFF. The CDR3 nucleotides read TGTGCCATCAGCGAACACGACAGGCTGAACACCGGGGAGCTGTTTTTT. The gene calls are TRBV10-3 and TRBJ2-2; D might be TRBD1 (6 bases). This CDR3 comprises 16 residues. Germline lookup yields CDR1 ENHRY and CDR2 SYGVKD. V was clipped by 6 bases and J by 1 base, with 15 bases between them.